This is a list of T cell receptor beta chains from one sample in a study of T cell responses to AZD1222 COVID-19 vaccine. Measured with immunoSEQ multiplex PCR; TCRdb has only the in-frame clones, and not every one. Among 100,000 to 150,000 clones listed, 80% to 90% were seen once. The source was peripheral blood, collected on day 0 of AZD1222 vaccination. These receptors were taken from an adult in good health. Both conserved end residues are part of each CDR3. The D gene is left open where the match is weak. Only some rows state a clone size, as once, few, many or a class for expanded clones.

length	D	size	V	J	DNA	CDR3
15	.	.	TRBV11-2	TRBJ2-7	TGTGCCAGCAGCCTCCGGATGGGCACTTCCTACGAGCAGTACTTC	CASSLRMGTSYEQYF
15	.	few	TRBV5-4	TRBJ2-7	TGTGCCAGCAGCTTGGAGGGCGTTCTCTCCTACGAGCAGTACTTC	CASSLEGVLSYEQYF
15	TRBD1	.	TRBV6-6	TRBJ1-2	TGTGCCAGCAGTTCCACAGGGGATTCCAACTATGGCTACACCTTC	CASSSTGDSNYGYTF
16	.	.	TRBV11-2	TRBJ1-4	TGTGCCAGCAGCTTCCGCCGGACGGGGGGGGCTGAAAAACTGTTTTTT	CASSFRRTGGAEKLFF
19	.	.	TRBV4-3	TRBJ2-2	TGCGCCAGCAGCCAAGATCCGGGCAGGCAATTCGCGAACACCGGGGAGCTGTTTTTT	CASSQDPGRQFANTGELFF
10	.	.	TRBV12-3/TRBV12-4	TRBJ1-1	TGTGCCAGCAAGAACACTGAAGCTTTCTTT	CASKNTEAFF
15	.	.	TRBV7-9	TRBJ2-5	TGTGCCAGCAGCTTAGCAAGCAGCAACCAAGAGACCCAGTACTTC	CASSLASSNQETQYF
19	.	.	TRBV12-2	TRBJ1-5	TGTGCAAGTCGCTTAGCGCATCTAGGGGGCGAGGGGAGCAATCAGCCCCAGCATTTT	CASRLAHLGGEGSNQPQHF
18	.	.	TRBV7-8	TRBJ2-2	TGTGCCAGCTTACCCAAGGGCAGGGGACTACTCACACCCGGGGAGCTGTTTTTT	CASLPKGRGLLTPGELFF
14	TRBD1	once	TRBV28	TRBJ1-1	TGTGCCAGCAGTGGCTACAGGGGGCGCACTGAAGCTTTCTTT	CASSGYRGRTEAFF
14	.	.	TRBV7-2	TRBJ2-3	TGTGCCAGCAGCTTAGCGCAAGCCAAAGATACGCAGTATTTT	CASSLAQAKDTQYF
11	.	.	TRBV20-1	TRBJ2-1	TGCAGTGCAAGGGGTGACAATGAGCAGTTCTTC	CSARGDNEQFF
15	TRBD1	.	TRBV5-1	TRBJ1-6	TGCGCCAGCAGCGTGGGGACAGTCGATAATTCACCCCTCCACTTT	CASSVGTVDNSPLHF
11	TRBD2	once	TRBV20-1	TRBJ2-1	TGCAGTGCTAGCACTAGCGGGGAGCAGTTCTTC	CSASTSGEQFF
16	TRBD1	once	TRBV4-1	TRBJ1-6	TGCGCCAGCAGCCAAGACTATGGACAGGGTGGCTCACCCCTCCACTTT	CASSQDYGQGGSPLHF
14	.	.	TRBV5-1	TRBJ2-5	TGCGCCAGCAGCCGTTACCGGGCTCAAGAGACCCAGTACTTC	CASSRYRAQETQYF
16	TRBD2	.	TRBV7-2	TRBJ2-1	TGTGCCAGCAGCTCCCCGGGACTAGCGGGAGGGAATGAGCAGTTCTTC	CASSSPGLAGGNEQFF
13	.	.	TRBV7-2	TRBJ1-1	TGTGCCAGCAGGGCGGGACCAGGAGCTGAAGCTTTCTTT	CASRAGPGAEAFF
14	.	.	TRBV5-1	TRBJ1-1	TGCGCCAGCAGCACGGGGGCTGTGAACACTGAAGCTTTCTTT	CASSTGAVNTEAFF
18	.	.	TRBV11-2	TRBJ1-3	TGTGCCAGCCGCCCTGGGGGGGGTCCAGGGATCTCTGGAAACACCATATATTTT	CASRPGGGPGISGNTIYF
12	.	.	TRBV30	TRBJ2-3	TGTGCCTGGAGTCCGTACACAGATACGCAGTATTTT	CAWSPYTDTQYF
16	.	few	TRBV12-5	TRBJ1-1	TGTGCTAGTGGTCCAGAATGGAGCAGGGGAGGAGCTGAAGCTTTCTTT	CASGPEWSRGGAEAFF
13	TRBD2	.	TRBV5-1	TRBJ2-7	TGCGCCAGCAGCCCCCCGGGACTAGTCGAGCAGTACTTC	CASSPPGLVEQYF
17	.	.	TRBV7-9	TRBJ2-7	TGTGCCAGCAGCCCTAAGACGACGGTGCCTAGCTCCTACGAGCAGTACTTC	CASSPKTTVPSSYEQYF
17	TRBD1	.	TRBV27	TRBJ1-6	TGTGCCAGCAGTTCCCGGACAGGGGCAAGCTATAATTCACCCCTCCACTTT	CASSSRTGASYNSPLHF
13	.	.	TRBV6-5	TRBJ2-1	TGTGCCAGCGTGCGGGACTCTTACAATGAGCAGTTCTTC	CASVRDSYNEQFF
15	.	.	TRBV11-2	TRBJ1-3	TGTGCCAGCAGCTTCCAGACAGGCTCTGGAAACACCATATATTTT	CASSFQTGSGNTIYF
15	.	.	TRBV7-3	TRBJ2-2	TGTGCCAGCAGCTCGGACGGGTTGTGGACCGGGGAGCTGTTTTTT	CASSSDGLWTGELFF